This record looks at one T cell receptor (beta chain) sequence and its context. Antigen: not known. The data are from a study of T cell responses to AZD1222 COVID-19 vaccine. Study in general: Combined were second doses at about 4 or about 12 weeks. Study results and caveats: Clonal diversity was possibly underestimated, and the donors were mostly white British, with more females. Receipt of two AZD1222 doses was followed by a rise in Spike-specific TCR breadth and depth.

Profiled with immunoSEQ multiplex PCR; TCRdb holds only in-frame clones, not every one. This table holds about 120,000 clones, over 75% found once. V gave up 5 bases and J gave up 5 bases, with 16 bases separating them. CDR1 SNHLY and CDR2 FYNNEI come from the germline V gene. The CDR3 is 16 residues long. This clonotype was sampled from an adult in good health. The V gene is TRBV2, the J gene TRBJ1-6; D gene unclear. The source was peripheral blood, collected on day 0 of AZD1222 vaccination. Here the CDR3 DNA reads TGTGCCAGCAGTTATGGATTAGCGGGCAATAATTCACCCCTCCACTTT. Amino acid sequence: CASSYGLAGNNSPLHF. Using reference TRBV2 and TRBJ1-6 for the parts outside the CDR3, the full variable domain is EPEVTQTPSHQVTQMGQEVILRCVPISNHLYFYWYRQILGQKVEFLVSFYNNEISEKSEIFDDQFSVERPDGSNFTLKIRSTKLEDSAMYFCASSYGLAGNNSPLHFGNGTRLTVT.